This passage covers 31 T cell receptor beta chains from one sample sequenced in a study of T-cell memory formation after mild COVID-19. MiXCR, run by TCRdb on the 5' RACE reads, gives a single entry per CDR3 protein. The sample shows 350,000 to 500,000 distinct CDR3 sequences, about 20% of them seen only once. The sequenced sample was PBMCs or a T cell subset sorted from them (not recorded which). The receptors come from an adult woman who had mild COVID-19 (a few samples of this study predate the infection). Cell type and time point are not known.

The CDR3 sequence: CASSPGQFGGMEQYF. The CDR3 DNA follows: TGTGCCAGCAGTCCCGGACAGTTTGGGGGCATGGAGCAGTACTTC. The rearrangement links TRBV7-2 to TRBJ2-7; D possibly corresponds to TRBD1 (6 bases). V was trimmed by 6 bases and J by 7 bases, leaving 22 bases between them. The CDR3 is 15 residues long. Germline V gene lookup returns CDR1 SGHTA and CDR2 FQGNSA. Variable domain in full (rest from reference TRBV7-2 and TRBJ2-7): GAGVSQSPSNKVTEKGKDVELRCDPISGHTALYWYRQSLGQGLEFLIYFQGNSAPDKSGLPSDRFSAERTGGSVSTLTIQRTQQEDSAVYLCASSPGQFGGMEQYFGPGTRLTVT.

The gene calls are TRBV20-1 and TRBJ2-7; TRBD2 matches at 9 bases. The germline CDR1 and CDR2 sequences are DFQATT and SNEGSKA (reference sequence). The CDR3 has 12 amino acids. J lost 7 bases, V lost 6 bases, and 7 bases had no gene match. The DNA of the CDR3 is TGCAGTGCCCAAGCGGGGGGCAGGGAGCAGTACTTC. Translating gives CSAQAGGREQYF.

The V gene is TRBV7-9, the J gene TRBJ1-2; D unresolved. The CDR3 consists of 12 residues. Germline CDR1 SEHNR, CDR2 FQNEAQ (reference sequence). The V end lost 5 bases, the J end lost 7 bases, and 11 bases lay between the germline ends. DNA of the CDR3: TGTGCCAGCAGCGTCGAACGGGCTGGCTACACCTTC. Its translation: CASSVERAGYTF.

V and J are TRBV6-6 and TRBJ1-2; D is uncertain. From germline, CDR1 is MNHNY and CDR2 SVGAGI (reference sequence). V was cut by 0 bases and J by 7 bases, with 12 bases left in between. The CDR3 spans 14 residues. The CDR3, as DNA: TGTGCCAGCAGTTACTCGGAGGGAGAGGTTGGCTACACCTTC. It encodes CASSYSEGEVGYTF.

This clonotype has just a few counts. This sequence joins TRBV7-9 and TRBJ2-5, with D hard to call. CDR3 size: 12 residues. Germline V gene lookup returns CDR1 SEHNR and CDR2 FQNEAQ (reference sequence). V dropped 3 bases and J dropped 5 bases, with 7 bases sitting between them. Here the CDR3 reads CASSLSWETQYF. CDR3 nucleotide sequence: TGTGCCAGCAGCTTGTCTTGGGAGACCCAGTACTTC.

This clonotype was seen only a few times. CDR3 sequence (DNA): TGCGCCAGCAGCTCGAACGGGCAAGGCTACACCTTC. As protein: CASSSNGQGYTF. The J gene is TRBJ1-2, the V gene TRBV5-1; no firm D call. Per germline, CDR1 SGHRS and CDR2 YFSETQ. Trimming took 3 bases from V and 8 from J, leaving 11 bases between them. The CDR3 consists of 12 residues.

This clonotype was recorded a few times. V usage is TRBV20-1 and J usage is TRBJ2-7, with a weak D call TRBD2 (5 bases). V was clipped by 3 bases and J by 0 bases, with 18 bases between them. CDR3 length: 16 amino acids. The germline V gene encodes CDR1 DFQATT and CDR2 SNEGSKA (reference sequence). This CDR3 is CSARRVESPSSYEQYF. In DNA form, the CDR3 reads TGCAGTGCTAGGAGGGTGGAGTCCCCTAGCTCCTACGAGCAGTACTTC.

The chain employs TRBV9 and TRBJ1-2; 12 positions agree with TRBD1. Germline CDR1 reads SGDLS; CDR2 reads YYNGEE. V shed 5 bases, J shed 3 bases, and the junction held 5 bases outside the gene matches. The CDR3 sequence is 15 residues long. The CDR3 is CASRGTGGADYGYTF. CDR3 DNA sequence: TGTGCCAGCAGGGGGACAGGGGGCGCGGACTATGGCTACACCTTC.

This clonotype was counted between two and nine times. This chain's CDR3 is CATSRDGLAVERGATGELFF. The CDR3 DNA reads as TGTGCCACCAGCAGAGACGGACTAGCGGTAGAGAGGGGGGCGACCGGGGAGCTGTTTTTT. The J gene is TRBJ2-2, the V gene TRBV15, with 10 bases fitting TRBD2. CDR3 size: 20 residues. J lost 5 bases, V lost 0 bases, and 15 bases had no gene match. CDR1 is LNHNV and CDR2 is YYDKDF in the germline V gene (reference sequence).

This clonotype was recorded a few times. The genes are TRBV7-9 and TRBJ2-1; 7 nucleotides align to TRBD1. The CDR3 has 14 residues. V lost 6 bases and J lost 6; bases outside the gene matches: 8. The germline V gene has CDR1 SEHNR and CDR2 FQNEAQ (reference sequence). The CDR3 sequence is CASSSDRAVNEQFF. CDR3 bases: TGTGCCAGCAGTTCCGACAGGGCAGTCAATGAGCAGTTCTTC.

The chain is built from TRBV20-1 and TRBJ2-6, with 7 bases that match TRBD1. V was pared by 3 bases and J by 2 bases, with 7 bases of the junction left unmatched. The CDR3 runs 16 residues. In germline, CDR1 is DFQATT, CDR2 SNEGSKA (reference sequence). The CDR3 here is CSASLQGSAGANVLTF. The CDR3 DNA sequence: TGCAGTGCTAGCTTACAGGGGTCCGCTGGGGCCAACGTCCTGACTTTC.

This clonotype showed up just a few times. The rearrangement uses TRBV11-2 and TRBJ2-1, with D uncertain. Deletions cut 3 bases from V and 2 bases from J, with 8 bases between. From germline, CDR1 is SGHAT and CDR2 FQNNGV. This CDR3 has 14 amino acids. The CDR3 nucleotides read TGTGCCAGCAGCTTCCTGGGTCCCTACAATGAGCAGTTCTTC. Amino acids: CASSFLGPYNEQFF.

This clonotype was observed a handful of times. The CDR3 loop reads CASTWSKATNEKLFF. CDR3 DNA sequence: TGTGCCAGCACCTGGAGTAAGGCAACTAATGAAAAACTGTTTTTT. The genes are TRBV2 and TRBJ1-4; D not resolved. The germline V gene encodes CDR1 SNHLY and CDR2 FYNNEI. This CDR3 contains 15 residues. V lost 7 bases and J 0 bases, leaving 12 bases between the germline ends.

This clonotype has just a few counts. CDR3 nucleotide sequence: TGTGCCAGCAGTGGAAACAGGGTATCCAACTATGGCTACACCTTC. Protein product: CASSGNRVSNYGYTF. This chain links TRBV6-6 with TRBJ1-2, with TRBD1 as a possible D gene (6 bases). The CDR3 is made up of 15 amino acids. Trimming shortened V by 5 bases and J by 2 bases, and 15 bases separated the two germline ends. Germline lookup yields CDR1 MNHNY and CDR2 SVGAGI (reference sequence).

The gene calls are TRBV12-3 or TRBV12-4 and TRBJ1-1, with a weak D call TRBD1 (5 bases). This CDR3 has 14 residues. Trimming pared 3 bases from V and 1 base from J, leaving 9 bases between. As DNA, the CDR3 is TGTGCCAGCAGTTTTTGGGGCGGGAACACTGAAGCTTTCTTT. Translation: CASSFWGGNTEAFF.

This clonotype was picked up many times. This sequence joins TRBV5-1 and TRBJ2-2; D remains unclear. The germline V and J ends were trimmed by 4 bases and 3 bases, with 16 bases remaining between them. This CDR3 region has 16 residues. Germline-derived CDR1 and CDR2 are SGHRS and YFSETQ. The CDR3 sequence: CASSLVPGDHTGELFF. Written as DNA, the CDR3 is TGCGCCAGCAGCCTGGTTCCCGGCGATCACACCGGGGAGCTGTTTTTT.

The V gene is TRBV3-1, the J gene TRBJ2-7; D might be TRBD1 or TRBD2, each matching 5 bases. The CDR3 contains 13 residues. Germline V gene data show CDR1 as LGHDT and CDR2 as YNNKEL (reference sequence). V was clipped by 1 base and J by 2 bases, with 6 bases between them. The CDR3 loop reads CASSQGGTYEQYF. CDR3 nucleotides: TGTGCCAGCAGCCAAGGGGGGACCTACGAGCAGTACTTC.

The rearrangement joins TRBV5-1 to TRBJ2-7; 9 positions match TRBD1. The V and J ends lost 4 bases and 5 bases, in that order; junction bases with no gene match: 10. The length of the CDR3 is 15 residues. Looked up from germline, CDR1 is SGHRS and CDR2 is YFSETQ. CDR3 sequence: CASSPGTGIRDEQYF. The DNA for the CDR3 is TGCGCCAGCAGCCCAGGGACAGGGATTAGAGACGAGCAGTACTTC.

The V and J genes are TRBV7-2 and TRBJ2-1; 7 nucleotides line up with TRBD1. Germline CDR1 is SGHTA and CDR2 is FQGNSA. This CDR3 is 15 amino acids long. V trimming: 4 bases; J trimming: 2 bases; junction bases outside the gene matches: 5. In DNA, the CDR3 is TGTGCCAGCAGCTACAGACAGGGTACCTACAATGAGCAGTTCTTC. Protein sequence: CASSYRQGTYNEQFF.

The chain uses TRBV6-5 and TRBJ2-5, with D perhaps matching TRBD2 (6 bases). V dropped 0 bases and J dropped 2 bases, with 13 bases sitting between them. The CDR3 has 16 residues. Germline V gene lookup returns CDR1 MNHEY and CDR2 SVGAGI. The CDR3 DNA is TGTGCCAGCAGTTACTCGACTGGTGCGGGGCAAGAGACCCAGTACTTC. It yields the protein CASSYSTGAGQETQYF.

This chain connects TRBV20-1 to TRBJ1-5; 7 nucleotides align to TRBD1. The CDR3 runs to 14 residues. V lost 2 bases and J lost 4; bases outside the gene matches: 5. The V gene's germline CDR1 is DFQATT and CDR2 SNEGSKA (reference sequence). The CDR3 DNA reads TGCAGTGCTAGAATGGGACAGCTGAATCAGCCCCAGCATTTT. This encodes CSARMGQLNQPQHF.

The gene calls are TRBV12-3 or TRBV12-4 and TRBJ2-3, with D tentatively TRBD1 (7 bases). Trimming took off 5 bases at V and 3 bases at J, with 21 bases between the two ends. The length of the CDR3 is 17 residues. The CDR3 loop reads CASSLGLTGAGTDTQYF. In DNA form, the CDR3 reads TGTGCCAGCAGTCTCGGACTCACAGGGGCGGGGACAGATACGCAGTATTTT.

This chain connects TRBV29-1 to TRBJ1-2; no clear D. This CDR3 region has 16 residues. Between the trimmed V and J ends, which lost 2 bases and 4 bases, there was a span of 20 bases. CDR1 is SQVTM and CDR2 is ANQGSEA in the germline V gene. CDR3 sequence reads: CSVEHFGKGLRYGYTF. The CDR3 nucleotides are TGCAGCGTTGAACATTTTGGGAAGGGTTTACGCTATGGCTACACCTTC.

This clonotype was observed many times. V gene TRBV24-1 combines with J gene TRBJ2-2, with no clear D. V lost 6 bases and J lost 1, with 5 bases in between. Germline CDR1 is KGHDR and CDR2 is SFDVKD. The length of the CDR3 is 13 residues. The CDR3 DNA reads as TGTGCCACCAGTCTCCTGAACACCGGGGAGCTGTTTTTT. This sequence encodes CATSLLNTGELFF.

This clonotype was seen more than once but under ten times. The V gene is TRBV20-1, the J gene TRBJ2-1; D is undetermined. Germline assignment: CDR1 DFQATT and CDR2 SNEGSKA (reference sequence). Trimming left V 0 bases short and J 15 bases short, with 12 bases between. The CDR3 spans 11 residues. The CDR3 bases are TGCAGTGCTAGAGATACTGCGGATCCGTTCTTC. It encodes CSARDTADPFF.

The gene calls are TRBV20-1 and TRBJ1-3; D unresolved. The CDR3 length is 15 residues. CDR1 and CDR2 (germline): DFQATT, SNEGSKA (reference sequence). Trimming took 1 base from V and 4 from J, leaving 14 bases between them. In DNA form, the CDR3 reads TGCAGTGCTAGAGTTGTCCCCGGGTTGGGAAACACCATATATTTT. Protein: CSARVVPGLGNTIYF.

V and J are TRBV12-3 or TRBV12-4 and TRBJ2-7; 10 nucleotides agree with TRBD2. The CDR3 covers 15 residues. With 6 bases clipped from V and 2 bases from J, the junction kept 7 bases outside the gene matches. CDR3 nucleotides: TGTGCCAGCAGCCTCTCCGGGACTAGCGCCTACGAGCAGTACTTC. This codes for CASSLSGTSAYEQYF.

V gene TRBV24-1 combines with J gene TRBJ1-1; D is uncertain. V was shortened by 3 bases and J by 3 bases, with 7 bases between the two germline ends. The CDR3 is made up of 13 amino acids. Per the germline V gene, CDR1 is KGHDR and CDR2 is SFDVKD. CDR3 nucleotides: TGTGCCACCAGTGATCTGGCGGACACTGAAGCTTTCTTT. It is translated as CATSDLADTEAFF.

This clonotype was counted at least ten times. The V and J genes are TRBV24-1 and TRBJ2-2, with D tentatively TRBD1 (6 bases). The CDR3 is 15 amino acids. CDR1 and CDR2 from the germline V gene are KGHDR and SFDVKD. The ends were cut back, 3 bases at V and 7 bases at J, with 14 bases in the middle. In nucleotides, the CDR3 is TGTGCCACCAGTGATCCCTCTTCGACAGGCGGGGAGCTGTTTTTT. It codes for CATSDPSSTGGELFF.

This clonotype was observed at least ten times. CDR3 sequence: CAIGTDRYNEQFF. The DNA of the CDR3 is TGTGCCATCGGGACAGACAGATACAATGAGCAGTTCTTC. The chain combines TRBV10-3 with TRBJ2-1, with 7 bases aligning to TRBD1. Germline assignment: CDR1 ENHRY and CDR2 SYGVKD. J lost 4 bases, V lost 8 bases, and 5 bases had no gene match. The CDR3 has 13 amino acids.

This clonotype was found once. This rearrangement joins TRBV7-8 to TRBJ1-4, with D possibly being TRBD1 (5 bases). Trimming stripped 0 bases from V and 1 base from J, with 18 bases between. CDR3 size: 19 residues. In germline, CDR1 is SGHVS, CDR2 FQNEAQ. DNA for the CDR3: TGTGCCAGCAGCTTAGCAAAGGGATGGGGGAAAAAAACTAATGAAAAACTGTTTTTT. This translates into CASSLAKGWGKKTNEKLFF.